This T cell receptor beta chain was retrieved from a study of monozygotic twins with inflammatory bowel disease. Study-wide results and limits: Concordant and discordant twins showed no difference in repertoire similarity, possibly from limited power.

As concerns this clonotype: Its matching antigen is unknown.

TCRalpha and TCRbeta cDNA was put through two nested PCRs of roughly 16 and 10 cycles. With the 5' RACE reads reprocessed, TCRdb shows one record per CDR3 protein and no DNA. This sample's table has 330,000 or so distinct CDR3 sequences. CDR3 size: 17 residues. CDR1 is MDHEN and CDR2 is SYDVKM in the germline V gene. Sampling involved one blood draw (about 2.7 ml) for every donor. From whole blood, total RNA was isolated without any sorting of T cells. The chain employs TRBV28 and TRBJ2-1; TCRdb returns TRBD2, unconfirmable since there is no DNA. Input material: blood. This sequence was found in a human donor with ulcerative colitis or Crohn's disease, or a healthy co-twin of an affected twin (not recorded which). The CDR3 protein is CASRRLGTSGANNEQFF.